One and the same sample provided the 6 T cell receptor beta chains below, sequenced in a study of CD8+CD57+ T cells in acquired aplastic anemia. An expansion of CD8+CD57+ cells by flow cytometry had been shown in patients chosen for sequencing. Genomic DNA was employed as the template in profiling TCR beta VDJ and CDR3. TCRdb reprocessed the reads via MiXCR and lists one record per CDR3 protein. The profile shows some 120,000 distinct CDR3 sequences, nearly 40% of them singletons. The sequenced sample consisted of sorted CD4+, CD8+, or CD8+CD57+ T cells (not recorded which) from PBMCs. Receptors originate from a human donor with aplastic anemia.

This clonotype was seen just once. This chain uses TRBV29-1 with TRBJ1-2, with TRBD1 matching over 10 bases. The V and J ends lost 8 bases and 7 bases, in that order; junction bases with no gene match: 19. CDR1 and CDR2 (germline): SQVTM, ANQGSEA. The CDR3 is made up of 16 amino acids. The DNA of the CDR3 is TGCAGCAGTTTATCCCGGACAGGGGGGGTGAAAAGTGGCTACACCTTC. As protein: CSSLSRTGGVKSGYTF.

The genes are TRBV19 and TRBJ1-1; TRBD1 agrees at 9 bases. Looked up from germline, CDR1 is LNHDA and CDR2 is SQIVND (reference sequence). There are 13 residues in the CDR3. The ends lost 7 bases at V and 5 bases at J; junction bases unmatched: 5. CDR3 bases: TGTGCCAGTACCCCCGGGACAGGGACTGAAGCTTTCTTT. It encodes CASTPGTGTEAFF.

This chain's CDR3 is CSESTPTAGGYTF. DNA for the CDR3: TGCAGTGAGTCTACCCCAACAGCGGGAGGCTACACCTTC. The chain is built from TRBV20-1 and TRBJ1-2, with D hard to call. V lost 7 bases to trimming and J lost 8 bases, with 20 bases between them. This CDR3 spans 13 amino acids. Germline lookup yields CDR1 DFQATT and CDR2 SNEGSKA (reference sequence).

The V and J genes are TRBV19 and TRBJ1-6; a weak D match, TRBD1 (5 bases). Per germline, CDR1 LNHDA and CDR2 SQIVND (reference sequence). V lost 7 bases, J lost 9 bases, and 16 bases lay in between. There are 14 residues in the CDR3. The CDR3: CASNGGPSRSPLHF. The CDR3 bases are TGTGCCAGTAATGGGGGACCCTCTCGTTCACCCCTCCACTTT.

With respect to this clonotype: The CDR3 end shows no conserved phenylalanine or tryptophan, and so a read error is likely. The DNA is left out, because the CDR3 cannot be placed on it with certainty; the CDR3 is given as TCRdb lists it. This chain connects TRBV2 to TRBJ1-2; the D call in the table, TRBD1, was not verified against the DNA. The CDR3 has 12 amino acids, counting both end residues. Germline V lookup: CDR1 SNHLY, CDR2 FYNNEI. The CDR3 protein is CASREEGAGHTL.

This clonotype was seen at least ten times. V is TRBV7-2 and J is TRBJ2-2; TRBD1 or TRBD2 may be the D gene (6 bases each). The germline CDR1 and CDR2 sequences are SGHTA and FQGNSA. The CDR3 consists of 14 residues. Between the trimmed V and J ends, which lost 2 bases and 8 bases, there was a span of 12 bases. CDR3 sequence: CASSLMRGAGELFF. In DNA form, the CDR3 reads TGTGCCAGCAGCTTAATGAGGGGGGCGGGGGAGCTGTTTTTT.